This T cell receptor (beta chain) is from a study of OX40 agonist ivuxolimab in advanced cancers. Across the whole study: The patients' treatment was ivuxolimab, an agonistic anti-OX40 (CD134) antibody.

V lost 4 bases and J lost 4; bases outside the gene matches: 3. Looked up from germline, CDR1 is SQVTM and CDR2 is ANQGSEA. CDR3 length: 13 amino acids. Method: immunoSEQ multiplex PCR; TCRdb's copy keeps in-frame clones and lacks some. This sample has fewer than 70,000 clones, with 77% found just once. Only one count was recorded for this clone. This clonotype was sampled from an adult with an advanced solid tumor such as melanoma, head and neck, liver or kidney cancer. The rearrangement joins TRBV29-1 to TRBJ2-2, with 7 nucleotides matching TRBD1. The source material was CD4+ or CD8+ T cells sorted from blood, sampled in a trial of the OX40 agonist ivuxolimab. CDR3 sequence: CSVGQGSTGELFF. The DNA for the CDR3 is TGCAGCGTTGGACAGGGTTCCACCGGGGAGCTGTTTTTT.